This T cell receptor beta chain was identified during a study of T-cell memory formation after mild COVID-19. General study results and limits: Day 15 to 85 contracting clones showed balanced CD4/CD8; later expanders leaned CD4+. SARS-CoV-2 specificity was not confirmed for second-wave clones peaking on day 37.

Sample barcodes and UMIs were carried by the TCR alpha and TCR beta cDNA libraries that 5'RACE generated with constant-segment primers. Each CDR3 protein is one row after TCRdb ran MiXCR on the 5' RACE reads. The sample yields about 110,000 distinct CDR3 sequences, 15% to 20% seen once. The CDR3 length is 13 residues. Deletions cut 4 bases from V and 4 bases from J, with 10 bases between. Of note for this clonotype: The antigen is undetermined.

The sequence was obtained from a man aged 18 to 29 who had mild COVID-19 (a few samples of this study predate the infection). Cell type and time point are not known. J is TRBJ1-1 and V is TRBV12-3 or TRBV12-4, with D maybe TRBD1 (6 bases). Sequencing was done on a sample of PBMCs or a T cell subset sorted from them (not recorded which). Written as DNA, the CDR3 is TGTGCCAGCAGTTCCACAGGGACCACTGAAGCTTTCTTT. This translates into CASSSTGTTEAFF.